One sample yielded the 14 T cell receptor beta chains listed below, sequenced in a study of blood T cell repertoires in COVID-19. The method was immunoSEQ multiplex PCR; TCRdb's version includes in-frame clones alone and lacks a portion of them. This sample has roughly 350,000 clones, with 85% to 90% found just once. The specimen was peripheral blood. These receptors were collected from a woman aged 50 to 65 with COVID-19, enrolled during active disease.

There are a few counts of this clone. The rearrangement joins TRBV4-1 to TRBJ1-1; 8 nucleotides agree with TRBD1. The germline CDR1 and CDR2 sequences are MGHRA and YSYEKL. V gave up 4 bases and J gave up 7 bases; unmatched junction bases: 5. CDR3 size: 13 residues. CDR3 region: CASSPGQGGEAFF. The CDR3, as DNA: TGCGCCAGCAGCCCCGGACAGGGCGGTGAAGCTTTCTTT.

The chain recombines TRBV5-4 with TRBJ1-4, with D perhaps matching TRBD1 (5 bases). The V end was cut by 3 bases, the J end by 2 bases, with 11 bases between. The CDR3 is 15 amino acids. The germline V gene has CDR1 SGHNT and CDR2 YYREEE (reference sequence). CDR3 protein: CASSSGGSTNEKLFF. DNA for the CDR3: TGTGCCAGCAGCTCCGGGGGGTCGACTAATGAAAAACTGTTTTTT.

The chain has TRBV5-4 and TRBJ1-1; TRBD1 agrees at 7 bases. V lost 2 bases to trimming and J lost 7 bases; unmatched junction nucleotides: 8. The CDR3 spans 14 residues. Per the germline V gene, CDR1 is SGHNT and CDR2 is YYREEE (reference sequence). The CDR3 spells CASSFEGGAGEAFF. The CDR3 DNA reads TGTGCCAGCAGCTTCGAAGGGGGCGCGGGTGAAGCTTTCTTT.

The chain's CDR3 is CASSMTGGPETQYF. The CDR3 DNA is TGTGCCAGTAGTATGACAGGGGGTCCGGAGACCCAGTACTTC. V gene TRBV19 combines with J gene TRBJ2-5, with 9 nucleotides matching TRBD1. The CDR3 has 14 amino acids. Germline V gene lookup returns CDR1 LNHDA and CDR2 SQIVND (reference sequence). V lost 3 bases, J lost 5 bases, and 4 bases stayed unmatched.

This clone occurred a few times. The sample has other DNA sequences that encode this CDR3 too. The chain recombines TRBV19 with TRBJ2-7, with a tentative D call TRBD1 (6 bases). V gave up 5 bases and J gave up 0 bases, with 11 bases separating them. The germline V gene has CDR1 LNHDA and CDR2 SQIVND (reference sequence). This CDR3 spans 14 amino acids. This CDR3 is CASSRQVSSYEQYF. The CDR3 nucleotides read TGTGCCAGTAGTCGACAGGTGAGCTCCTACGAGCAGTACTTC.

V and J are TRBV5-1 and TRBJ2-3; 9 positions match TRBD2. This CDR3 region has 14 residues. The germline gives CDR1 SGHRS, CDR2 YFSETQ. J lost 6 bases, V lost 0 bases, and 2 bases had no gene match. The CDR3: CASSLDSGSDTQYF. The CDR3 DNA follows: TGCGCCAGCAGCTTGGATAGCGGGAGCGATACGCAGTATTTT.

The chain carries TRBV7-9 and TRBJ2-2, with unresolved D. Germline CDR1 SEHNR, CDR2 FQNEAQ (reference sequence). This CDR3 spans 14 amino acids. Trimming removed 5 bases from V and 0 bases from J, with 7 bases in between. The CDR3 DNA is TGTGCCAGCAGCCTCACAGCGAACACCGGGGAGCTGTTTTTT. It encodes CASSLTANTGELFF.

The rearrangement links TRBV12-5 to TRBJ2-3; 7 bases agree with TRBD1. Germline values: CDR1 LGHNT, CDR2 FRNRAP. Germline trimming cut 1 base from V and 2 bases from J; bases unmatched to any gene: 6. The CDR3 has 16 amino acids. Written as DNA, the CDR3 is TGTGCTAGTGGTTTGGCCAGACAGGGACCCACAGATACGCAGTATTTT. Amino acid sequence: CASGLARQGPTDTQYF.

This rearrangement joins TRBV6-5 to TRBJ2-7, with TRBD2 matching 9 bases. With V trimmed by 4 bases and J by 2 bases, 6 bases remained unmatched. The CDR3 spans 15 residues. The germline V gene encodes CDR1 MNHEY and CDR2 SVGAGI. DNA for the CDR3: TGTGCCAGCAGTTCGGCTGCGGGAGGGCCCTACGAGCAGTACTTC. Its translation: CASSSAAGGPYEQYF.

The V and J genes are TRBV11-2 and TRBJ1-2; 8 bases line up with TRBD1. V dropped 4 bases and J dropped 4; count of bases not matched to a gene: 8. The length of the CDR3 is 15 residues. CDR1 and CDR2 (germline): SGHAT, FQNNGV. The CDR3 is CASSSSGGASYGYTF. The DNA of the CDR3 is TGTGCCAGCAGCTCTTCAGGGGGCGCGAGCTATGGCTACACCTTC.

This chain uses TRBV30 with TRBJ2-1, with 8 bases that match TRBD1. With 2 bases clipped from V and 9 bases from J, the junction kept 9 bases outside the gene matches. Germline V gives CDR1 GTSNPN, CDR2 SVGIG (reference sequence). This CDR3 comprises 14 residues. CDR3 DNA sequence: TGTGCCTGGAGTCCAGGACAGGGCGGGGCTGAGCAGTTCTTC. Translating it yields CAWSPGQGGAEQFF.

This clone was recorded only once. The chain couples TRBV27 to TRBJ1-1; a weak D match, TRBD1 (5 bases). The CDR3 is 15 amino acids. Germline V gene data show CDR1 as MNHEY and CDR2 as SMNVEV (reference sequence). Trimming removed 0 bases from V and 0 bases from J, with 8 bases in between. CDR3 coding DNA: TGTGCCAGCAGTTTATCAGCAGGGCTGAACACTGAAGCTTTCTTT. It translates to CASSLSAGLNTEAFF.

This clone occurred a few times. The chain links TRBV5-1 to TRBJ2-2, with 8 bases matching TRBD2. This CDR3 comprises 14 residues. The germline gives CDR1 SGHRS, CDR2 YFSETQ. Trimming at V came to 3 bases and at J to 6 bases, leaving 4 bases not matched to a gene. The DNA of the CDR3 is TGCGCCAGCAGCTCGGGACTAGTGGCCGGGGAGCTGTTTTTT. It encodes CASSSGLVAGELFF.

This chain uses TRBV10-2 with TRBJ1-5; no reliable D call. Trimming left V 7 bases short and J 4 bases short, with 11 bases between. Looked up from germline, CDR1 is WSHSY and CDR2 is SAAADI. This CDR3 spans 13 amino acids. CDR3 bases: TGCGCCAGCAATTTAGCCGGTAATCAGCCCCAGCATTTT. It encodes CASNLAGNQPQHF.